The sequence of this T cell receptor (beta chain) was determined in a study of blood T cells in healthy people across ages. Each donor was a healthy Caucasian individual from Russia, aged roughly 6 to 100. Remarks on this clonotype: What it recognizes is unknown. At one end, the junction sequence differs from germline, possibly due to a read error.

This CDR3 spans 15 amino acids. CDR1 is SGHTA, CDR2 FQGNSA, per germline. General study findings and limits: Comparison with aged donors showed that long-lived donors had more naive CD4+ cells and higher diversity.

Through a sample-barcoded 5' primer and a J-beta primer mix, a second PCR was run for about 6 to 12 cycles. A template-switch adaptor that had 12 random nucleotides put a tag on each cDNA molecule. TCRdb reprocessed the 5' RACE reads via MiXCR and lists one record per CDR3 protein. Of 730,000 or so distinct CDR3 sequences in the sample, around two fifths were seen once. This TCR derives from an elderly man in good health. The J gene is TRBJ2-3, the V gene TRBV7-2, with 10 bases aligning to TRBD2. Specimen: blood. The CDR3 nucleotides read TGTGCCTGCAGCGGGGGACTAGCGAGCACAGATACGCAGTATTTT. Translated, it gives CACSGGLASTDTQYF.